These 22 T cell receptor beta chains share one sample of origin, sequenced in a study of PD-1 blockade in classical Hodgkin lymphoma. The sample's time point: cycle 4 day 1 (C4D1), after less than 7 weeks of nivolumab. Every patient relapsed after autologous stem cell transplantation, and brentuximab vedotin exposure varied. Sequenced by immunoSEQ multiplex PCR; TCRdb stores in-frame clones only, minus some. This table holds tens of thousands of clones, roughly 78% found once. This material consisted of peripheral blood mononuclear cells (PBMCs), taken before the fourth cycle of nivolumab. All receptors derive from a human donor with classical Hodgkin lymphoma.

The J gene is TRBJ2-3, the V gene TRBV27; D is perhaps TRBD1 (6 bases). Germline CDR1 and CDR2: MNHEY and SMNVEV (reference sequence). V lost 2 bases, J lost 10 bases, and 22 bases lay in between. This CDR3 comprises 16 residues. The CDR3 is CASSLRAGGGSSSQYF. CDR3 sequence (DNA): TGTGCCAGCAGTTTAAGGGCTGGGGGCGGTTCGAGTTCGCAGTATTTT.

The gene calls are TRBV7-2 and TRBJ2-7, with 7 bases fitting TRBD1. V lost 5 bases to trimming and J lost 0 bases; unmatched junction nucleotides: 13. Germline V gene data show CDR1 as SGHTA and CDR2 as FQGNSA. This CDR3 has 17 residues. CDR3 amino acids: CASSRLSGTVNSYEQYF. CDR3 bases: TGTGCCAGCAGCAGACTTTCCGGGACAGTTAACTCCTACGAGCAGTACTTC.

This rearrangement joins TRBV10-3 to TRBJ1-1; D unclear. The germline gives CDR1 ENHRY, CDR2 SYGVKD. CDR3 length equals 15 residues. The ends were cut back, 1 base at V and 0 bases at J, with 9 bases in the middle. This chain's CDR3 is CAISEWGSMNTEAFF. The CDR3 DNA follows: TGTGCCATCAGTGAGTGGGGTTCTATGAACACTGAAGCTTTCTTT.

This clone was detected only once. The CDR3 DNA reads as TGCGCCAGCAGCCAGAATGGGGTATTCTATGGCTACACCTTC. It yields the protein CASSQNGVFYGYTF. This sequence joins TRBV5-1 and TRBJ1-2; D not certain. CDR3 length: 14 amino acids. The germline V gene encodes CDR1 SGHRS and CDR2 YFSETQ. V lost 4 bases and J 4 bases, leaving 14 bases between the germline ends.

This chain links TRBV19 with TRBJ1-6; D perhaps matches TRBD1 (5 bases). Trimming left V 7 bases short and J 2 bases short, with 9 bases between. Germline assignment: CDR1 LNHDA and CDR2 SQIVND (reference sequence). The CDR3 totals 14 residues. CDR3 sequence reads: CASTDRTYNSPLHF. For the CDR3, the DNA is TGTGCCAGTACCGACAGAACCTATAATTCACCCCTCCACTTT.

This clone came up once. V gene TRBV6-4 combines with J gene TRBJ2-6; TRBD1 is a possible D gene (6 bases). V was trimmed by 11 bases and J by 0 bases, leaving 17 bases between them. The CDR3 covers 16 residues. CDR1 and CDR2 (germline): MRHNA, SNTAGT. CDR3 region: CAVDRFPTSGANVLTF. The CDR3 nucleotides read TGTGCCGTCGACAGGTTTCCGACCTCTGGGGCCAACGTCCTGACTTTC.

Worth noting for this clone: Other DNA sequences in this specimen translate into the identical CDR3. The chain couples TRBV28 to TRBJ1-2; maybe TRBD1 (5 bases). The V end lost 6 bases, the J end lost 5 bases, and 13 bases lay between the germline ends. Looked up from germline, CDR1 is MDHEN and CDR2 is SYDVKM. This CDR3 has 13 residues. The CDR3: CASSPSTGYGYTF. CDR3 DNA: TGTGCCAGCAGCCCGTCCACAGGTTATGGCTACACCTTC.

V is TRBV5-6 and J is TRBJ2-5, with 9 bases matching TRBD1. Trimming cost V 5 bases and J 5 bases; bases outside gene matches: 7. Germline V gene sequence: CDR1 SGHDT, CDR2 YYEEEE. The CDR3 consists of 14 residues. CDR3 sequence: CASRMTGGRETQYF. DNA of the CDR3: TGTGCCAGCAGGATGACAGGGGGTAGGGAGACCCAGTACTTC.

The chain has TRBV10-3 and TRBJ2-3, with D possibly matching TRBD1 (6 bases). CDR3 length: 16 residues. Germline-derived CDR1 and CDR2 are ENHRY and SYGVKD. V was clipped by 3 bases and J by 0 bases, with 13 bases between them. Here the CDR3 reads CAISDNTGRSTDTQYF. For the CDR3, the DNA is TGTGCCATCAGTGATAACACAGGGCGGAGCACAGATACGCAGTATTTT.

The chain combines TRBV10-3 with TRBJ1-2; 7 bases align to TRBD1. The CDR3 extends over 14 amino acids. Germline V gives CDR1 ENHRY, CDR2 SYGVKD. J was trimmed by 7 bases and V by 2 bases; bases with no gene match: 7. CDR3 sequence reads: CAISEEQGTGGYTF. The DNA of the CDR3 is TGTGCCATCAGTGAGGAACAGGGGACGGGTGGCTACACCTTC.

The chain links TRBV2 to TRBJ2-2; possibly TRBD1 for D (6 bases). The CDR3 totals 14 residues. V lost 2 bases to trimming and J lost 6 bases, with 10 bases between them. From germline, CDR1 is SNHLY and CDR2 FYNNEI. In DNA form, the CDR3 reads TGTGCCAGCAGTGAACAGGGGACCCCCGGGGAGCTGTTTTTT. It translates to CASSEQGTPGELFF.

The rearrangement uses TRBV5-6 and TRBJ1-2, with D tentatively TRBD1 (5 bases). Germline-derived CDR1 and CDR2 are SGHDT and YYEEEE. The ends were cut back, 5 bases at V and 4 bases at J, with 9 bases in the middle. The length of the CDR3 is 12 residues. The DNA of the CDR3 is TGTGCCAGCAGTGACGGGACCTATGGCTACACCTTC. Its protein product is CASSDGTYGYTF.

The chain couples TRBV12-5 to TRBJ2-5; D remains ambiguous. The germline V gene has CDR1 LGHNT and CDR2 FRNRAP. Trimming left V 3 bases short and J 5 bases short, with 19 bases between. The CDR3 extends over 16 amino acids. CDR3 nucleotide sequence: TGTGCTAGTGGTTTCCTCCCGAGTCGAAGCAGGGAGACCCAGTACTTC. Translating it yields CASGFLPSRSRETQYF. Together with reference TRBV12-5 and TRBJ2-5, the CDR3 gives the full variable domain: DARVTQTPRHKVTEMGQEVTMRCQPILGHNTVFWYRQTMMQGLELLAYFRNRAPLDDSGMPKDRFSAEMPDATLATLKIQPSEPRDSAVYFCASGFLPSRSRETQYFGPGTRLLVL.

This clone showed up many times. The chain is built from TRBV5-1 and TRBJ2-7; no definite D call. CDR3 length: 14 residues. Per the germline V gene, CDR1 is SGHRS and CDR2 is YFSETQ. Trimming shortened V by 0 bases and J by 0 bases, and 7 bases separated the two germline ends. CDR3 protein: CASSLEYNSYEQYF. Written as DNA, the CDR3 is TGCGCCAGCAGCTTGGAGTATAACTCCTACGAGCAGTACTTC.

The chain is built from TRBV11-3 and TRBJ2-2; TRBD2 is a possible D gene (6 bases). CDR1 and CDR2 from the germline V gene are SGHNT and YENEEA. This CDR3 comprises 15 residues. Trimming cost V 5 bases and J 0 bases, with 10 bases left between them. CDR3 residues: CASSRGTSNTGELFF. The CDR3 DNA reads TGTGCCAGCAGCCGCGGGACGTCGAACACCGGGGAGCTGTTTTTT. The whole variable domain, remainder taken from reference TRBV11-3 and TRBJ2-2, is EAGVVQSPRYKIIEKKQPVAFWCNPISGHNTLYWYLQNLGQGPELLIRYENEEAVDDSQLPKDRFSAERLKGVDSTLKIQPAELGDSAVYLCASSRGTSNTGELFFGEGSRLTVL.

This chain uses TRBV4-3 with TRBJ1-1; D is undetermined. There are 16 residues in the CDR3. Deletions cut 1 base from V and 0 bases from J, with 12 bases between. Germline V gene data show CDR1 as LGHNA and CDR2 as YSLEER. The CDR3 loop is CASSQAGGNMNTEAFF. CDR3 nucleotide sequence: TGCGCCAGCAGCCAAGCGGGCGGAAACATGAACACTGAAGCTTTCTTT.

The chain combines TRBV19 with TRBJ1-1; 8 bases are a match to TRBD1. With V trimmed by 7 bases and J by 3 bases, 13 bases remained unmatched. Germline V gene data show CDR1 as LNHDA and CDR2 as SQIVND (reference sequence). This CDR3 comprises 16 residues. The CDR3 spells CASTIRPRGRDTEAFF. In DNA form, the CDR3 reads TGTGCCAGTACCATTCGACCCAGGGGGCGAGACACTGAAGCTTTCTTT. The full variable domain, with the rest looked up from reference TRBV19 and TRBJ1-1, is DGGITQSPKYLFRKEGQNVTLSCEQNLNHDAMYWYRQDPGQGLRLIYYSQIVNDFQKGDIAEGYSVSREKKESFPLTVTSAQKNPTAFYLCASTIRPRGRDTEAFFGQGTRLTVV.

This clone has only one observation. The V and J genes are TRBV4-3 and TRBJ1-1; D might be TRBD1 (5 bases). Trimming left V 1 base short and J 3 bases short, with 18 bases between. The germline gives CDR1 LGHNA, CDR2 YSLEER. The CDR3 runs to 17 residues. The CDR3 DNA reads TGCGCCAGCAGCCAAGGTGTAGGGGAAACTGGGTACACTGAAGCTTTCTTT. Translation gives CASSQGVGETGYTEAFF.

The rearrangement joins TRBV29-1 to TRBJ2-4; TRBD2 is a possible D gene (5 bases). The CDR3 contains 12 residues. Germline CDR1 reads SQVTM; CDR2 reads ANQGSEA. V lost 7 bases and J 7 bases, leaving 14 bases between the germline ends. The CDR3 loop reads CSAGLPSNIQYF. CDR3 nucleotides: TGCAGCGCAGGACTTCCCTCCAACATTCAGTACTTC. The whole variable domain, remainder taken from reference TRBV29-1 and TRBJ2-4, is SAVISQKPSRDICQRGTSLTIQCQVDSQVTMMFWYRQQPGQSLTLIATANQGSEATYESGFVIDKFPISRPNLTFSTLTVSNMSPEDSSIYLCSAGLPSNIQYFGAGTRLSVL.

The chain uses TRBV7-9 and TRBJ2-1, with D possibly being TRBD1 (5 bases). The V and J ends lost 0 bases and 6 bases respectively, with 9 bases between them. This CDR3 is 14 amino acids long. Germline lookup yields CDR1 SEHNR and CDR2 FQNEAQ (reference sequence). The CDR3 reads CASSLAGHLNEQFF. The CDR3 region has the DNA TGTGCCAGCAGCTTAGCGGGGCACCTCAATGAGCAGTTCTTC.

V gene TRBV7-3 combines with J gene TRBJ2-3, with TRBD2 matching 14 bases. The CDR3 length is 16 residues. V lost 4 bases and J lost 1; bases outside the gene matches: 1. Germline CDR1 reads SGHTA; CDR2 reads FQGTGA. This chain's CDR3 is CASSSGLAGGTDTQYF. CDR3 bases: TGTGCCAGCAGCTCGGGACTAGCGGGGGGCACAGATACGCAGTATTTT.

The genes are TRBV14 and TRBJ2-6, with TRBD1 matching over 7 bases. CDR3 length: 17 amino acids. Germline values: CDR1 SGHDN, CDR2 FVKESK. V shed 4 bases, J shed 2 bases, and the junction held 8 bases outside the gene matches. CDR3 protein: CASSRYTGEAGANVLTF. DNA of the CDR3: TGTGCCAGCAGCCGGTATACAGGGGAAGCTGGGGCCAACGTCCTGACTTTC.